Listed below are T cell receptor beta chains from one sample, sequenced in a study of T cells in Graves' hyperthyroidism and ophthalmopathy. One entry per CDR3 protein results from TCRdb running MiXCR on the multiplex PCR reads. Seen here are about 560,000 distinct CDR3 sequences, around 14% observed once, and the top ten hold around 7.5%. Sequences were obtained from blood. The receptors were sampled from a young woman with Graves' hyperthyroidism. Each CDR3 is given with its conserved first and last residue. D genes are given only for firm matches. Clone size, where shown, is once, few, many, or a class for clones that have expanded.

many	TRBD1	TRBV28	TRBJ2-7	CASSDRGPSEQYF
many	TRBD1	TRBV28	TRBJ2-7	CASSPGTGGGEQYF
many	TRBD1	TRBV20-1	TRBJ1-1	CSARDPSRRGQLYTEAFF
-	-	TRBV20-1	TRBJ2-7	CSARELYEQYF
-	TRBD2	TRBV24-1	TRBJ2-7	CATSDFFSSGSYEQYF
-	-	TRBV18	TRBJ1-3	CASSPRQASSGNTIYF
many	-	TRBV30	TRBJ2-7	CAWSEGGEQYF
many	-	TRBV6-5	TRBJ1-6	CASSYSTGRGGESPLHF
many	-	TRBV5-1	TRBJ2-7	CASSSRQGGYEQYF
few	TRBD1	TRBV24-1	TRBJ2-1	CATSGFRQGVGNEQFF
many	TRBD1	TRBV11-2	TRBJ1-2	CASSLVQTGNYGYTF
-	-	TRBV19	TRBJ1-1	CASSGRLGFDTEAFF
-	-	TRBV11-2	TRBJ1-1	CASSQLGLTEAFF
many	-	TRBV7-9	TRBJ1-1	CASSLQGRGAAFF
-	-	TRBV2	TRBJ1-6	CASSELGGINSPLHF
many	TRBD2	TRBV12-3/TRBV12-4	TRBJ2-2	CASSLQLAETGELFF
-	-	TRBV29-1	TRBJ1-2	CSSLAGPPSFGGYTF
-	-	TRBV11-2	TRBJ1-1	CASCLGHPLIEAFF
few	-	TRBV6-1	TRBJ1-5	CASSEGSSGQPQHF
many	-	TRBV10-3	TRBJ1-2	CAITEGEAMGRSYTF
few	TRBD1	TRBV25-1	TRBJ1-1	CASEPGQGVNTEAFF
-	-	TRBV2	TRBJ2-2	CASSEEGLKGELFF
-	-	TRBV27	TRBJ1-1	CASSFFEGDTEAFF
many	-	TRBV6-1	TRBJ2-1	CASSDWRRVDEQFF
many	TRBD2	TRBV6-2/TRBV6-3	TRBJ2-1	CATNPGLAGSVYNEQFF
many	TRBD2	TRBV6-2/TRBV6-3	TRBJ2-7	CASTGRLAGSYEQYF
-	-	TRBV24-1	TRBJ1-2	CATSDLTGPDYGYTF
many	TRBD2	TRBV5-1	TRBJ2-1	CASSLPSGNGEQFF
few	-	TRBV19	TRBJ2-2	CASSSLLTGPGELFF
many	-	TRBV20-1	TRBJ2-7	CSVLDTTPSYEQYF
few	-	TRBV7-8	TRBJ1-6	CASSWVGGDSPLHF
few	-	TRBV3-1	TRBJ2-1	CASSQDWGLVNYNEQFF
many	-	TRBV29-1	TRBJ2-1	CSVEVHEQFF
-	-	TRBV14	TRBJ2-7	CASSEANSHYEQYF
many	-	TRBV5-1	TRBJ1-4	CASSPSGEKLFF
many	TRBD1	TRBV11-2	TRBJ1-3	CASSAVPAGGYGNTIYF
many	-	TRBV28	TRBJ2-7	CASNLIRVNPTYEQYF
few	TRBD1	TRBV4-1	TRBJ1-5	CASRVTTGRTGPQHF
many	-	TRBV4-3	TRBJ2-3	CASSPGGADTQYF
many	TRBD1	TRBV20-1	TRBJ1-5	CSATTGGNQPQHF
many	-	TRBV12-3/TRBV12-4	TRBJ1-1	CASSLAGRVEAFF